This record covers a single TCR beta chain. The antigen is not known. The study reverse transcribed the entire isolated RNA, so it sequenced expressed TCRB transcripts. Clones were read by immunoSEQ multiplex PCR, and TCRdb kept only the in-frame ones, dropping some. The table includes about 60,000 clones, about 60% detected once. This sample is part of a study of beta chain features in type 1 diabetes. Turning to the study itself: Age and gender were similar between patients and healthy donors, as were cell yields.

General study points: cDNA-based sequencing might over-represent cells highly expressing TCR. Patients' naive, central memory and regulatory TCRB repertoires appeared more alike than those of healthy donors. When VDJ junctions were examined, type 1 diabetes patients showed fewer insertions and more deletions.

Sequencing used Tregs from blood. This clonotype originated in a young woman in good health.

The CDR3 region has the DNA TGTGCCAGCAGAGGCGGGGGGATCTCACCCCTCCACTTT. Its protein product is CASRGGGISPLHF. This chain connects TRBV2 to TRBJ1-6, with TRBD1 as a possible D gene (5 bases). CDR1 and CDR2 (germline): SNHLY, FYNNEI. V gave up 6 bases and J gave up 10 bases, with 13 bases separating them. This CDR3 region has 13 residues. Complete variable domain (other parts from reference TRBV2 and TRBJ1-6): EPEVTQTPSHQVTQMGQEVILRCVPISNHLYFYWYRQILGQKVEFLVSFYNNEISEKSEIFDDQFSVERPDGSNFTLKIRSTKLEDSAMYFCASRGGGISPLHFGNGTRLTVT.